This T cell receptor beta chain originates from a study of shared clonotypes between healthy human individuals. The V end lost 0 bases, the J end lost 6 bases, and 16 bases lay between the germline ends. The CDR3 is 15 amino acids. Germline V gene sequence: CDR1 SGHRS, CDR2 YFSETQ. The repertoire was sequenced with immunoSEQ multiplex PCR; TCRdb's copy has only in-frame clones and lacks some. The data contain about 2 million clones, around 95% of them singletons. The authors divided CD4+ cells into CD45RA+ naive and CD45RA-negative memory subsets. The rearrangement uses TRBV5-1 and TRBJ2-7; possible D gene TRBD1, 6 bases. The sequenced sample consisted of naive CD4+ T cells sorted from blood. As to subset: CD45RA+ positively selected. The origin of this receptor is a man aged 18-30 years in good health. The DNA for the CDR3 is TGCGCCAGCAGCTTGGCGCCAGGGGAAACAGCCGAGCAGTACTTC. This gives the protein CASSLAPGETAEQYF.